This record concerns one T cell receptor beta chain sequence. Its antigen remains unidentified. The assay, immunoSEQ v3.0, was run at survey level. This table comes from immunoSEQ multiplex PCR, and its TCRdb copy is limited to in-frame clones, with some not included. The sample lists under 25,000 clones, approximately 91% occurring once. The sample comes from a study of long-term antiretroviral therapy in people with HIV. Across the study: Samples collected earliest predate the 2015 immediate-ART recommendation by about a decade.

Amounts of about 0.9-11 million cryopreserved PBMC were held in the samples before DNA extraction. Points from the study as a whole: All time points showed a repertoire dominated by clones expanded before ART.

The CDR3 sequence is 14 residues long. Between the trimmed V and J ends, which lost 5 bases and 10 bases, there was a span of 15 bases. Germline V gene data show CDR1 as SEHNR and CDR2 as FQNEAQ (reference sequence). The chain links TRBV7-9 to TRBJ1-6, with a possible D match to TRBD1 (5 bases). This clonotype was sampled from a man aged 55-75 years with HIV. The source material was unsorted PBMCs, sampled 0.6 years after starting antiretroviral therapy. This CDR3 is CASSPQGNWSPLHF. The CDR3 region has the DNA TGTGCCAGCAGCCCCCAGGGAAACTGGTCACCCCTCCACTTT.